Shown below are 3 T cell receptor beta chains from a single sample sequenced in a study of identical twins. MiXCR was run by TCRdb on the 5' RACE reads, yielding one entry per CDR3 protein. The sample records roughly 290,000 distinct CDR3 sequences, approximately 8% being singletons. These data are also associated with another study on yellow fever vaccine responses in identical twins.

Sequenced input: memory (CD45RO+) T cells sorted from blood. The receptor set was obtained from a woman aged 18-35 years in good health.

The chain employs TRBV20-1 and TRBJ2-4; 10 bases align to TRBD1. Trimming took 1 base from V and 7 from J; bases not matched to a gene: 4. The CDR3 loop spans 14 amino acids. Germline CDR1 and CDR2: DFQATT and SNEGSKA (reference sequence). Here the CDR3 reads CSARGGTGDNIQYF. The CDR3 nucleotides are TGCAGTGCTAGAGGGGGGACAGGGGATAACATTCAGTACTTC.

With regard to this clonotype: A junction boundary mismatches the germline segment, possibly from a read error. The chain employs TRBV11-2 and TRBJ2-1, with 8 nucleotides matching TRBD2. CDR1 SGHAT and CDR2 FQNNGV come from the germline V gene. This CDR3 comprises 15 residues. The CDR3 reads CASSLDIAGKNGQFF. As DNA, the CDR3 is TGTGCCAGCAGCTTAGATATAGCGGGGAAGAATGGGCAGTTCTTC.

In its sample, this clonotype was seen many times. V and J are TRBV29-1 and TRBJ2-2; no definite D call. This CDR3 contains 16 residues. Trimming took 5 bases from V and 0 from J, leaving 16 bases between them. The germline CDR1 and CDR2 sequences are SQVTM and ANQGSEA. The CDR3 coding sequence is TGCAGCGTTTTTGTAGGGCGGCTGACGAACACCGGGGAGCTGTTTTTT. It encodes CSVFVGRLTNTGELFF.